The clone carrying this T cell receptor (beta chain) was seen repeatedly, ten times or more. Antigen: not known. The sample comes from a study of breast tumors, draining lymph nodes, adjacent tissues. Notes on the study in general: Compared with basal-like, luminal-like tumors shared significantly more repertoire with nontumor tissue. Tumor T cell lymph node origin was a supported hypothesis, not proven. Tumor repertoires ranked between lymph nodes and nontumor tissue in diversity, with V and J gene preferences. The data were judged consistent with most tumor T cells coming from lymph node and expanding in tumor.

A single record per CDR3 protein comes from TCRdb applying MiXCR to the multiplex PCR reads. The data hold some 120,000 distinct CDR3 sequences, with 20% observed a single time. Breast cancer patients provided tissue from their axillary draining lymph nodes. The germline CDR1 and CDR2 sequences are WSHSY and SAAADI. The junction had 2 bases not matched to a gene; V was cut back by 5 bases and J by 4 bases. The CDR3 extends over 13 amino acids. The chain uses TRBV10-2 and TRBJ2-7, with TRBD2 matching over 10 bases. Sequenced material: axillary lymph node tissue. The clonotype was recovered from a female donor with breast cancer. Some clones in this sample may be carry-over from other donors' samples. CDR3 DNA: TGCGCCAGCAGTATTAGCGGGAGGTACGAGCAGTACTTC. Its protein is CASSISGRYEQYF.